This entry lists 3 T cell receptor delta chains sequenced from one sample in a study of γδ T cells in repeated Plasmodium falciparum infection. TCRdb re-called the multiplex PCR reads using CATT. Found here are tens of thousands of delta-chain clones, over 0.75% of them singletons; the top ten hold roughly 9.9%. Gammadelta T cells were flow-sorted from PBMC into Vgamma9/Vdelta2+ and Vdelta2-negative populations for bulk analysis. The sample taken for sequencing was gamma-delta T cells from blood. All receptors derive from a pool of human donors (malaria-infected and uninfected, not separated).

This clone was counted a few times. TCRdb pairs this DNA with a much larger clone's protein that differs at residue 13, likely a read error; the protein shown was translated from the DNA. The CDR3: CALGERAVRNLGPLGDTYTDKLIF. The CDR3 region has the DNA TGTGCTCTTGGGGAACGGGCGGTAAGGAACCTAGGCCCACTGGGGGATACTTACACCGATAAACTCATCTTT. This rearrangement joins TRDV1 to TRDJ1, with TRDD3 identical over 12 bases. V lost 1 base and J lost 0; bases outside the gene matches: 24. Germline CDR1 is TSWWSYY and CDR2 is QGS. There are 24 residues in the CDR3.

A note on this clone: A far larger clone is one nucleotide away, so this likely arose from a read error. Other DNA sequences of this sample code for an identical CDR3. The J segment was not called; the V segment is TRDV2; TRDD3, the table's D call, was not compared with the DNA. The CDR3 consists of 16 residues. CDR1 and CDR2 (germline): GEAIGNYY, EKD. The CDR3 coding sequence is TGTGCCTGTGACTCTCTACTGGGGATTTACACCGATAAGCTCATCTTT. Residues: CACDSLLGIYTDKLIF.

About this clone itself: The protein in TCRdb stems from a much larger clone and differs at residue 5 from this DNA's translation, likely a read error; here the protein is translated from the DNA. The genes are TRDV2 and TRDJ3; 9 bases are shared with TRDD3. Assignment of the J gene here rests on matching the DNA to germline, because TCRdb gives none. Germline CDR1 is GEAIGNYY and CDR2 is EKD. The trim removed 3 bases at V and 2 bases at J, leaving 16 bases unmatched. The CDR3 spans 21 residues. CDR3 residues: CACDADYLTGIRAWDTRQMFF. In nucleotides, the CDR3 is TGTGCCTGTGACGCCGATTACTTAACGGGGATACGCGCCTGGGACACCCGACAGATGTTTTTC.